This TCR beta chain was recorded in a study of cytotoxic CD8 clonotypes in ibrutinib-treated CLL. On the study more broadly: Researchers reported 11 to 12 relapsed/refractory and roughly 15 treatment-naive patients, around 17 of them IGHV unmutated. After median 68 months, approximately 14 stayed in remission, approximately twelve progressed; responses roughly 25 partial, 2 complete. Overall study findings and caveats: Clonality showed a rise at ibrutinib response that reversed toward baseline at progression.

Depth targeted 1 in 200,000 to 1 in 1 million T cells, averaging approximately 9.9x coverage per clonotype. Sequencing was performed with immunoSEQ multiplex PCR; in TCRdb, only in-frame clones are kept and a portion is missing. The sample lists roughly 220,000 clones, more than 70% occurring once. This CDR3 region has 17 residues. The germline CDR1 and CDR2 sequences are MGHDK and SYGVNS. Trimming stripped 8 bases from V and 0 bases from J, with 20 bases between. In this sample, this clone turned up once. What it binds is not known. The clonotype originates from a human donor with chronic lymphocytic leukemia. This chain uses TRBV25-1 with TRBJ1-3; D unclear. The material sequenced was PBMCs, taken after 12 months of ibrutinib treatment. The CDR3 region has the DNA TGTGCCAGCGTCGGGCTGGGCGGCGGATCCTCTGGAAACACCATATATTTT. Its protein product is CASVGLGGGSSGNTIYF.